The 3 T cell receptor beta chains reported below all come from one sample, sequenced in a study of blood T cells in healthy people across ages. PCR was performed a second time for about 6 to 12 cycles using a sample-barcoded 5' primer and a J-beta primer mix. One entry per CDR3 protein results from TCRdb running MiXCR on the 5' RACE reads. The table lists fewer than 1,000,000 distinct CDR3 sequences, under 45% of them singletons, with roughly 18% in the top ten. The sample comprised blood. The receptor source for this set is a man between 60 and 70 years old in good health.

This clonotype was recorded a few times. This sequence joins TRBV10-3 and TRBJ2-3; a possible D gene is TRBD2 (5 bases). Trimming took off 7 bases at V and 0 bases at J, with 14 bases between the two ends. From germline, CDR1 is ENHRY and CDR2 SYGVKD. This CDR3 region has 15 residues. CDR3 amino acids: CAITGETASTDTQYF. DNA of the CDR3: TGTGCCATCACCGGGGAGACTGCTAGCACAGATACGCAGTATTTT.

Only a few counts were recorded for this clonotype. CDR3 sequence: CASSPRVPGHNEQFF. CDR3 nucleotides: TGTGCCAGCAGCCCCCGAGTGCCAGGTCACAATGAGCAGTTCTTC. The chain combines TRBV28 with TRBJ2-1; D is unresolved. Trimming pared 6 bases from V and 5 bases from J, leaving 17 bases between. The V gene's germline CDR1 is MDHEN and CDR2 SYDVKM. The CDR3 has 15 residues. Drawing the rest from reference TRBV28 and TRBJ2-1, the complete variable domain is DVKVTQSSRYLVKRTGEKVFLECVQDMDHENMFWYRQDPGLGLRLIYFSYDVKMKEKGDIPEGYSVSREKKERFSLILESASTNQTSMYLCASSPRVPGHNEQFFGPGTRLTVL.

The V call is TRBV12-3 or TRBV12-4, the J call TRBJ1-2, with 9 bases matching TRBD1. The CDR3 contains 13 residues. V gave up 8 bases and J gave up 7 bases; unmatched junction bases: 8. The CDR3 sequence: CASAPGQGRGYTF. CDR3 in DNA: TGTGCCAGCGCGCCGGGACAGGGTCGTGGCTACACCTTC.